This T cell receptor beta chain was sequenced during a study of T cell responses to AZD1222 COVID-19 vaccine. Study results and caveats: Vaccine-associated CD4 TCRs ranged over spike, dominating at 160-218 and 743-854.

For this clone: Its antigen is not identified.

Some clones are missing from TCRdb's copy, which holds only in-frame ones; the method was immunoSEQ multiplex PCR. The sample includes approximately 110,000 clones, about 88% seen only once; the top ten take approximately 9.2%. Deletions cut 1 base from V and 2 bases from J, with 5 bases between. This CDR3 contains 14 residues. In germline, CDR1 is SEHNR, CDR2 FQNEAQ (reference sequence). The source was peripheral blood, collected on day 0 of AZD1222 vaccination. The clonotype comes from an adult in good health. The chain links TRBV7-9 to TRBJ1-4; D not certain. In nucleotides, the CDR3 is TGTGCCAGCAGCTTAGTACGGACTAATGAAAAACTGTTTTTT. This encodes CASSLVRTNEKLFF.